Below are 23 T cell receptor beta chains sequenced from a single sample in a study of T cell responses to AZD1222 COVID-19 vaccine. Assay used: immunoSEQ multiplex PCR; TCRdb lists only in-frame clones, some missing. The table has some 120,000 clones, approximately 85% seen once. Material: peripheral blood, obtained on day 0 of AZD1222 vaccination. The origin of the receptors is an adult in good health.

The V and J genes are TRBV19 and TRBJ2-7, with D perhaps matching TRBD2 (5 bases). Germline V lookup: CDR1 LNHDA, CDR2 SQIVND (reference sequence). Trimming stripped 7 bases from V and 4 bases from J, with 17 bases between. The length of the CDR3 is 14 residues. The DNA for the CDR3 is TGTGCCAGTACGGCTCCCGGGCCGGGATACGAGCAGTACTTC. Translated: CASTAPGPGYEQYF.

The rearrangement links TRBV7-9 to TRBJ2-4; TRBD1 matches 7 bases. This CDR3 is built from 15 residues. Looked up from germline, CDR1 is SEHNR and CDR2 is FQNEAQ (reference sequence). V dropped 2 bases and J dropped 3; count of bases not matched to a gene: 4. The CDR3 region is CASSLTGAGKNIQYF. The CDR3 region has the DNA TGTGCCAGCAGCTTAACAGGGGCTGGCAAAAACATTCAGTACTTC.

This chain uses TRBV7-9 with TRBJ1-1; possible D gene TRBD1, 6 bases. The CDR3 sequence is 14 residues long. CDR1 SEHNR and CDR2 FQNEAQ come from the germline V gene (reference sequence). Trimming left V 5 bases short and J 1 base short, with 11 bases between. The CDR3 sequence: CASSPGTSNTEAFF. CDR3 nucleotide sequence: TGTGCCAGCAGCCCCGGGACATCGAACACTGAAGCTTTCTTT.

CDR3 coding DNA: TGTGCCAGCAGTGAAACAAGGACAGGGGGCGGTCAGCCCCAGCATTTT. This encodes CASSETRTGGGQPQHF. The V and J genes are TRBV2 and TRBJ1-5; 11 nucleotides line up with TRBD1. Germline CDR1 SNHLY, CDR2 FYNNEI. The CDR3 contains 16 residues. J was trimmed by 6 bases and V by 2 bases; bases with no gene match: 6. Complete variable domain (other parts from reference TRBV2 and TRBJ1-5): EPEVTQTPSHQVTQMGQEVILRCVPISNHLYFYWYRQILGQKVEFLVSFYNNEISEKSEIFDDQFSVERPDGSNFTLKIRSTKLEDSAMYFCASSETRTGGGQPQHFGDGTRLSIL.

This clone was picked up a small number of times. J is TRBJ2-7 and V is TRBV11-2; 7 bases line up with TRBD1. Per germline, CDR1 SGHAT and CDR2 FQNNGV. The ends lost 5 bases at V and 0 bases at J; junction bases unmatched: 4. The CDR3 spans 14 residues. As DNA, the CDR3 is TGTGCCAGCAGCCGACAGGGAAGCTCCTACGAGCAGTACTTC. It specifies CASSRQGSSYEQYF.

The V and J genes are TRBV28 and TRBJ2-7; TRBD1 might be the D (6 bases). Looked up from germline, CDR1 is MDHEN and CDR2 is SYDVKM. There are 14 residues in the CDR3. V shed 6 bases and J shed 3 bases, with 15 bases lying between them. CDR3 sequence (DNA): TGTGCCAGCAGGTACAGCCCAGGGGTCTACGAGCAGTACTTC. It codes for CASRYSPGVYEQYF.

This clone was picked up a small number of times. The CDR3 region has the DNA TGTGCCAGCAGCTTAGGTCGGGAGCATGGCTACACCTTC. It specifies CASSLGREHGYTF. This chain joins TRBV7-2 and TRBJ1-2; D ambiguous. V was clipped by 1 base and J by 6 bases, with 9 bases between them. Germline loops: CDR1 SGHTA, CDR2 FQGNSA. This CDR3 spans 13 amino acids.

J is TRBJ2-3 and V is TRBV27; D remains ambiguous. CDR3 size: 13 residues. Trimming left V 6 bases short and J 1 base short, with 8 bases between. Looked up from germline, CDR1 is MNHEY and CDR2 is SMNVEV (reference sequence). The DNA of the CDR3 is TGTGCCAGCAGCCGAACTCGCACAGATACGCAGTATTTT. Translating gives CASSRTRTDTQYF.

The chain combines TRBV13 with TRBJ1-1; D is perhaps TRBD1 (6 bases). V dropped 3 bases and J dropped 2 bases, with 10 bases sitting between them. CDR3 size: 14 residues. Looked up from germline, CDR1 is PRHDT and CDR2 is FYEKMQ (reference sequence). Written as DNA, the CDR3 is TGTGCCAGCAGCTTTAGGACAGAAAACACTGAAGCTTTCTTT. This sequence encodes CASSFRTENTEAFF.

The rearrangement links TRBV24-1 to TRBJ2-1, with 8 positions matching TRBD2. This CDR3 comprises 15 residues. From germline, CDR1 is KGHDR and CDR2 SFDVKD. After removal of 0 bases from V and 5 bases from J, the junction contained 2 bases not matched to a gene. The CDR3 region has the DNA TGTGCCACCAGTGATTTGGGGACTAGGAACAATGAGCAGTTCTTC. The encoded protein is CATSDLGTRNNEQFF.

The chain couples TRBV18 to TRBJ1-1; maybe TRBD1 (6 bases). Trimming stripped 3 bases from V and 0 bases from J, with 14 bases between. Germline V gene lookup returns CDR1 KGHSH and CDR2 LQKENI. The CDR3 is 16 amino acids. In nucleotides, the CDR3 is TGTGCCAGCTCACCTGATTGGAACAGGGTGAACACTGAAGCTTTCTTT. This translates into CASSPDWNRVNTEAFF.

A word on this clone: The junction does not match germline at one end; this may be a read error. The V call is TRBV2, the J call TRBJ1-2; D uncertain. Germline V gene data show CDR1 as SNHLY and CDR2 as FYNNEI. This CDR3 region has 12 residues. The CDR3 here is CASNEGRYGYTF. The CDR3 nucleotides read TGTGCCAGCAATGAAGGAAGATATGGCTACACCTTC.

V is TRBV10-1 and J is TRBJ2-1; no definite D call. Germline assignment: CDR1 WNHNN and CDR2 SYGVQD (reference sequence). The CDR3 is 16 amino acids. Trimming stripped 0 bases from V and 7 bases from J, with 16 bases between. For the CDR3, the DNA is TGCGCCAGCAGTGAGTCCGATAGAAGACCCATTAATGAGCAGTTCTTC. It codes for CASSESDRRPINEQFF.

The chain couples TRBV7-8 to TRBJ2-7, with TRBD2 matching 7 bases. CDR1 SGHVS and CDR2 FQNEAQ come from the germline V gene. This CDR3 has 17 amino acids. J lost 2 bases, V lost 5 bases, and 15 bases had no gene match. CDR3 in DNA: TGTGCCAGCAGCCGCTTAGGGCCGGGGGGAGGTACCTACGAGCAGTACTTC. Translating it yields CASSRLGPGGGTYEQYF.

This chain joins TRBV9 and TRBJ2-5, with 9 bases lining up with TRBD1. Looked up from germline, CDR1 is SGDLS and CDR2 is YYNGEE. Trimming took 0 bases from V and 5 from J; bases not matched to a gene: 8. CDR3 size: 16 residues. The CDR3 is CASSVGGTGLEETQYF. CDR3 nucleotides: TGTGCCAGCAGCGTAGGCGGGACAGGGCTGGAGGAGACCCAGTACTTC.

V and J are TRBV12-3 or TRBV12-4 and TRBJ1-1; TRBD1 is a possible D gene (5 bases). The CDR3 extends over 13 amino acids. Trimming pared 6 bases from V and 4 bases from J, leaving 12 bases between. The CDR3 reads CASRYGGGTEAFF. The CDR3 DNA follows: TGTGCCAGCAGATACGGGGGGGGCACTGAAGCTTTCTTT.

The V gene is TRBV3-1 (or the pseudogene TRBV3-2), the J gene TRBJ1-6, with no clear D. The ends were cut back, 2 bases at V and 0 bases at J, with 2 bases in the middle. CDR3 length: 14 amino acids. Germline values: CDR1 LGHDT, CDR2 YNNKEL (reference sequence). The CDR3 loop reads CASSQSSYNSPLHF. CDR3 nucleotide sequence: TGTGCCAGCAGCCAAAGCTCCTATAATTCACCCCTCCACTTT.

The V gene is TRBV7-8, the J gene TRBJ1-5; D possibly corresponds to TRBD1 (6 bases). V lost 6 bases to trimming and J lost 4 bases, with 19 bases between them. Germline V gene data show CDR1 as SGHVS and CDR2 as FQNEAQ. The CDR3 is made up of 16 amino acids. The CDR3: CASRYERGRANQPQHF. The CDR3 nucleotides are TGTGCCAGCAGGTACGAAAGGGGGAGGGCAAATCAGCCCCAGCATTTT.

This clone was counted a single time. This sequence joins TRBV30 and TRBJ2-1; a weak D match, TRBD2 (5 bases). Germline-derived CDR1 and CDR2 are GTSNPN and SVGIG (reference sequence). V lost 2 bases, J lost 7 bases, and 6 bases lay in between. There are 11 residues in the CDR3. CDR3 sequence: CAWSWRNEQFF. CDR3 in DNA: TGTGCCTGGAGTTGGAGGAATGAGCAGTTCTTC.

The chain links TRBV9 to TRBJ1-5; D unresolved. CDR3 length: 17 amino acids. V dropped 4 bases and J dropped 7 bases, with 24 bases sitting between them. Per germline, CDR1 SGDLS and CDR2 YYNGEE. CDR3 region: CASSPEPNRGFCQPQHF. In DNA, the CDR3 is TGTGCCAGCAGCCCCGAGCCGAACCGGGGTTTCTGCCAGCCCCAGCATTTT.

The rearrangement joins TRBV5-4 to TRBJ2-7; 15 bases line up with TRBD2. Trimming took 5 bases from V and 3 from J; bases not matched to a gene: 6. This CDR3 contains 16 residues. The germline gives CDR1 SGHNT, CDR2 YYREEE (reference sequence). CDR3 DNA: TGTGCCAGCAGTCCCGGACTAGCGGGGGGGTACTACGAGCAGTACTTC. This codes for CASSPGLAGGYYEQYF.

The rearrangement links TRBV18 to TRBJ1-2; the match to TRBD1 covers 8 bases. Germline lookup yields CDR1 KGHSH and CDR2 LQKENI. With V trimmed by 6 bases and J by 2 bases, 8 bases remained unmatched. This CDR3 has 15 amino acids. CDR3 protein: CASSFGQGGNYGYTF. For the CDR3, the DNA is TGTGCCAGCTCTTTTGGACAGGGTGGGAACTATGGCTACACCTTC. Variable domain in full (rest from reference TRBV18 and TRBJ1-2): NAGVMQNPRHLVRRRGQEARLRCSPMKGHSHVYWYRQLPEEGLKFMVYLQKENIIDESGMPKERFSAEFPKEGPSILRIQQVVRGDSAAYFCASSFGQGGNYGYTFGSGTRLTVV.

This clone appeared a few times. CDR3 protein: CATSRDQASGALNTEAFF. CDR3 sequence (DNA): TGTGCCACCAGCAGAGATCAGGCCTCCGGGGCGCTTAACACTGAAGCTTTCTTT. The rearrangement links TRBV15 to TRBJ1-1; D is perhaps TRBD1 (5 bases). V was cut by 0 bases and J by 2 bases, with 19 bases left in between. CDR1 is LNHNV, CDR2 YYDKDF, per germline (reference sequence). CDR3 length: 18 amino acids.